These 13 T cell receptor beta chains were sequenced from one sample in a study of blood T cell repertoires in COVID-19. Generated by immunoSEQ multiplex PCR, the TCRdb table keeps only in-frame clones and is missing some. The sample has roughly 320,000 clones; approximately 85% are singletons. Material for sequencing was peripheral blood. The receptors shown here come from a human donor in a cohort sampled during active COVID-19.

This clone is a singleton in its sample. V gene TRBV27 combines with J gene TRBJ1-1; a possible D gene is TRBD1 (6 bases). Germline V gene data show CDR1 as MNHEY and CDR2 as SMNVEV (reference sequence). Trimming stripped 5 bases from V and 10 bases from J, with 20 bases between. The CDR3 loop spans 14 amino acids. CDR3 sequence reads: CASSTNGGARTAFF. The CDR3, as DNA: TGTGCCAGCAGTACAAATGGGGGGGCCCGGACAGCTTTCTTT.

The chain is built from TRBV6-5 and TRBJ2-2, with a weak D call TRBD1 (6 bases). V was trimmed by 6 bases and J by 5 bases, leaving 16 bases between them. CDR3 size: 15 residues. Germline lookup yields CDR1 MNHEY and CDR2 SVGAGI. CDR3 amino acids: CASSQAGTRTGELFF. The CDR3 nucleotides read TGTGCCAGCAGCCAGGCCGGGACAAGGACCGGGGAGCTGTTTTTT.

The chain carries TRBV2 and TRBJ1-4, with a weak D call TRBD1 (6 bases). V was trimmed by 4 bases and J by 10 bases, leaving 13 bases between them. CDR3 size: 13 residues. Germline-derived CDR1 and CDR2 are SNHLY and FYNNEI. The CDR3 sequence: CASSVGAGAKLFF. As DNA, the CDR3 is TGTGCCAGCAGTGTGGGCGCGGGGGCAAAACTGTTTTTT. Drawing the rest from reference TRBV2 and TRBJ1-4, the complete variable domain is EPEVTQTPSHQVTQMGQEVILRCVPISNHLYFYWYRQILGQKVEFLVSFYNNEISEKSEIFDDQFSVERPDGSNFTLKIRSTKLEDSAMYFCASSVGAGAKLFFGSGTQLSVL.

The CDR3 sequence: CASSIDRGGKNIQYF. CDR3 sequence (DNA): TGTGCCAGTAGTATTGACAGGGGTGGCAAAAACATTCAGTACTTC. The chain has TRBV19 and TRBJ2-4; 8 nucleotides align to TRBD1. Trimming cost V 3 bases and J 3 bases; bases outside gene matches: 4. The CDR3 has 15 residues. Germline CDR1 and CDR2: LNHDA and SQIVND (reference sequence).

The genes are TRBV18 and TRBJ1-1; perhaps TRBD1 as D (5 bases). CDR1 KGHSH and CDR2 LQKENI come from the germline V gene. The germline V and J ends were trimmed by 2 bases and 5 bases, with 15 bases remaining between them. The CDR3 spans 15 residues. The CDR3 reads CASSPFGGDGTEAFF. The DNA of the CDR3 is TGTGCCAGCTCACCATTTGGGGGGGACGGAACTGAAGCTTTCTTT.

The V call is TRBV29-1, the J call TRBJ1-2; TRBD1 agrees at 9 bases. The CDR3 is 15 residues long. With V trimmed by 6 bases and J by 0 bases, 8 bases remained unmatched. Germline CDR1 and CDR2: SQVTM and ANQGSEA. The CDR3 DNA sequence: TGCAGCGTAGCTCCGGGACAGGGAGCTAACTATGGCTACACCTTC. Protein sequence: CSVAPGQGANYGYTF.

V and J are TRBV4-1 and TRBJ1-3, with TRBD1 matching 10 bases. The CDR3 totals 14 residues. V was pared by 4 bases and J by 6 bases, with 3 bases of the junction left unmatched. Germline CDR1 and CDR2: MGHRA and YSYEKL. The CDR3 is CASSLGTGVNTIYF. The CDR3 DNA sequence: TGCGCCAGCAGCCTAGGGACAGGGGTAAACACCATATATTTT.

This clone was recorded only once. The V and J genes are TRBV27 and TRBJ1-5, with D perhaps matching TRBD1 (6 bases). V lost 6 bases and J 4 bases, leaving 16 bases between the germline ends. The germline V gene encodes CDR1 MNHEY and CDR2 SMNVEV (reference sequence). The CDR3 is 15 residues long. The CDR3 here is CASRYSGVSNQPQHF. The CDR3 DNA reads TGTGCCAGCAGGTACTCAGGGGTTAGTAATCAGCCCCAGCATTTT.

The chain joins TRBV14 to TRBJ1-3; D is unresolved. The germline gives CDR1 SGHDN, CDR2 FVKESK. Trimming left V 3 bases short and J 1 base short, with 13 bases between. The CDR3 has 16 residues. CDR3 coding DNA: TGTGCCAGCAGCCAGATCGGACTAGTGTCTGGAAACACCATATATTTT. It translates to CASSQIGLVSGNTIYF.

The J gene is TRBJ2-3, the V gene TRBV6-2 or TRBV6-3, with 8 bases fitting TRBD2. With 4 bases clipped from V and 0 bases from J, the junction kept 3 bases outside the gene matches. Germline CDR1 is MNHEY and CDR2 is SVGEGT. The CDR3 contains 15 residues. The CDR3 DNA is TGTGCCAGCAGTTCCAAGCGGGGGAGCACAGATACGCAGTATTTT. Translated: CASSSKRGSTDTQYF.

The chain is built from TRBV3-1 (or the pseudogene TRBV3-2) and TRBJ1-4; D gene uncertain. Germline V lookup: CDR1 LGHDT, CDR2 YNNKEL (reference sequence). The CDR3 has 13 residues. The V end lost 0 bases, the J end lost 7 bases, and 6 bases lay between the germline ends. CDR3 nucleotide sequence: TGTGCCAGCAGCCAAGATCTCGGTGAAAAACTGTTTTTT. Translating it yields CASSQDLGEKLFF.

The chain recombines TRBV5-4 with TRBJ1-2, with no clear D. The germline gives CDR1 SGHNT, CDR2 YYREEE (reference sequence). The CDR3 covers 15 residues. V lost 4 bases to trimming and J lost 6 bases, with 19 bases between them. The CDR3 DNA reads as TGTGCCAGCAGCGAGCGGCGGCGGGATATCGATGGCTACACCTTC. This translates into CASSERRRDIDGYTF.

The V and J genes are TRBV6-6 and TRBJ1-5; perhaps TRBD1 as D (5 bases). V gave up 6 bases and J gave up 3 bases, with 15 bases separating them. Germline CDR1 reads MNHNY; CDR2 reads SVGAGI (reference sequence). The CDR3 sequence is 15 residues long. CDR3 DNA sequence: TGTGCCAGCAGAAGCTTGACAGTTCACAATCAGCCCCAGCATTTT. It is translated as CASRSLTVHNQPQHF.